This T cell receptor (beta chain) was profiled in a study of read filtering for tumor transcriptome and immune sequencing. Whole-study context: After DNase treatment, RNA was made into whole-transcriptome libraries. Study-wide findings and caveats: The sorted CD138-negative fraction was a mixed bone marrow immune population, not purified T cells.

With 4 bases clipped from V and 5 bases from J, the junction kept 5 bases outside the gene matches. The germline V gene has CDR1 SEHNR and CDR2 FQNEAQ (reference sequence). The CDR3 covers 16 residues. This clonotype occurred many times. Its antigen is currently unknown. Sampling of bone marrow took place during active disease in every patient. The library was built from around 0.4 ug RNA with molecular barcoded adaptors for alpha/delta and beta/gamma chains. TCRdb passed the reads through MiXCR, listing each CDR3 protein once. The repertoire consists of about 38,000 distinct CDR3 sequences, with roughly an eighth occurring once and the leading ten covering 25% to 30%.

The gene calls are TRBV7-9 and TRBJ2-2; 12 bases line up with TRBD1. This clonotype was sampled from a donor aged 40 or older with multiple myeloma. Sequenced: a population of CD138-negative cells sorted from bone marrow. CDR3 nucleotides: TGTGCCAGCAGCTCTGGGACAGGGGGCTGGACCGGGGAGCTGTTTTTT. This gives the protein CASSSGTGGWTGELFF. The full variable domain, with the rest looked up from reference TRBV7-9 and TRBJ2-2, is DTGVSQNPRHKITKRGQNVTFRCDPISEHNRLYWYRQTLGQGPEFLTYFQNEAQLEKSRLLSDRFSAERPKGSFSTLEIQRTEQGDSAMYLCASSSGTGGWTGELFFGEGSRLTVL.